The rows below give T cell receptor beta chains drawn from one sample of a study of cytomegalovirus exposure and HLA in healthy donors. The repertoire was sequenced with immunoSEQ multiplex PCR; TCRdb's copy has only in-frame clones and lacks some. The table includes some 150,000 clones, roughly 76% detected once. Sequenced sample: PBMCs. These receptors were taken from a female donor in good health and CMV-seronegative. The CDR3 runs from the conserved cysteine through the conserved F or W. The D gene is left open where the match is weak.

CDR3,V,D,J
CAISPQGNTEAFF,TRBV10-3,NA,TRBJ1-1
CASSSLGVNQPQHF,TRBV5-6,NA,TRBJ1-5
CASSPWGEGASGSYNEQFF,TRBV27,TRBD2,TRBJ2-1
CASSVRSGSADEQFF,TRBV9,TRBD2,TRBJ2-1
CSVEDFRRSSYNEQFF,TRBV29-1,NA,TRBJ2-1
CASSGQGASEKLFF,TRBV2,TRBD1,TRBJ1-4
CASSLDPQTSGYTF,TRBV7-9,NA,TRBJ1-2
CASSLDSGRWEQQYF,TRBV7-2,TRBD2,TRBJ2-5
CASSLSRRGPEKLFF,TRBV27,TRBD1,TRBJ1-4
CASSSSQTSGNTIYF,TRBV5-1,NA,TRBJ1-3
CTSSQDFDREQVWDGYTF,TRBV1,NA,TRBJ1-2
CAQRWLAEPTSTDTQYF,TRBV2,TRBD2,TRBJ2-3
CASSSGGVANDEKLFF,TRBV7-2,NA,TRBJ1-4
CASSPRFGYTF,TRBV6-6,NA,TRBJ1-2
CASSLGHTGSQETQYF,TRBV5-8,NA,TRBJ2-5
CASSKQGGRNTIYF,TRBV21-1,NA,TRBJ1-3
CASSLAVAGATVPTQYF,TRBV7-6,NA,TRBJ2-3
CAWRKQGVSDQPQHF,TRBV30,TRBD1,TRBJ1-5
CASSPQGHWAEAFF,TRBV27,NA,TRBJ1-1
CASSYASSGRPGEQFF,TRBV6-5,TRBD2,TRBJ2-1
CASSTTGTGGYEQYF,TRBV6-6,TRBD1,TRBJ2-7
CASSLRGGGNQPQHF,TRBV7-2,NA,TRBJ1-5
CASNNRGETQYF,TRBV11-1,TRBD1,TRBJ2-5
CASSYRSTDTQYF,TRBV2,NA,TRBJ2-3
CASGLQGLAGGSTDTQYF,TRBV12-5,TRBD2,TRBJ2-3
CASSARQSHEQYF,TRBV5-4,NA,TRBJ2-7
CASTDYSNQPQHF,TRBV19,NA,TRBJ1-5
CASTRQGDQPQHF,TRBV19,TRBD1,TRBJ1-5